This is a list of T cell receptor beta chains from one sample in a study of cytomegalovirus exposure and HLA in healthy donors. TCRdb's copy holds only in-frame clones and misses some; the assay was immunoSEQ multiplex PCR. The profile covers approximately 180,000 clones, with approximately 89% appearing a single time and about 2.5% taken by the ten largest. Specimen: PBMCs. The receptors were gathered from a man between 18 and 35 years old in good health and CMV-seropositive. Each CDR3 is given with its conserved first and last residue. D genes are given only for firm matches. Some rows have no size entry. The others give once, few or many, or a class for an expanded clone.

clone_size	v_call	d_call	j_call	cdr3_aa	cdr3_nt
NA	TRBV4-2	NA	TRBJ2-3	CASSQVSRGDTQYF	TGTGCCAGCAGCCAAGTCTCCAGGGGAGATACGCAGTATTTT
NA	TRBV25-1	NA	TRBJ2-3	CASSVGADTQYF	TGTGCCAGCAGTGTCGGGGCAGATACGCAGTATTTT
NA	TRBV28	TRBD1	TRBJ1-5	CASRGPYRGDSNQPQHF	TGTGCCAGCAGGGGACCTTACAGGGGAGATAGCAATCAGCCCCAGCATTTT
NA	TRBV28	NA	TRBJ2-7	CASSFRGGTYEQYF	TGTGCCAGCAGTTTCAGGGGAGGGACCTACGAGCAGTACTTC
NA	TRBV7-2	NA	TRBJ1-1	CASRVWGPNTEAFF	TGTGCCAGCAGAGTGTGGGGGCCGAACACTGAAGCTTTCTTT
NA	TRBV10-1	TRBD1	TRBJ1-2	CASSSPTGATPLTYGYTF	TGCGCCAGCAGCTCCCCAACAGGGGCGACCCCCCTTACCTATGGCTACACCTTC
few	TRBV7-6	NA	TRBJ2-7	CASSFDGSRYEQYF	TGTGCCAGCAGCTTCGACGGGAGCAGATACGAGCAGTACTTC
NA	TRBV15	TRBD1	TRBJ2-3	CATSPGGRDSKYF	TGTGCCACCAGCCCGGGCGGCCGGGACAGTAAATATTTT
NA	TRBV7-2	NA	TRBJ1-2	CASSLEAVYPYGYTF	TGTGCCAGCAGCTTAGAAGCGGTCTACCCCTATGGCTACACCTTC
NA	TRBV7-9	NA	TRBJ2-7	CASSSRGWGDEQYF	TGTGCCAGCAGCTCCAGGGGCTGGGGTGACGAGCAGTACTTC
NA	TRBV6-5	NA	TRBJ2-3	CASSYEPYTDTQYF	TGTGCCAGCAGTTACGAGCCGTACACAGATACGCAGTATTTT
NA	TRBV7-9	TRBD2	TRBJ2-1	CASSSPSGREIDNEQFF	TGTGCCAGCAGCTCACCTTCAGGGCGGGAGATAGACAATGAGCAGTTCTTC
NA	TRBV5-1	NA	TRBJ2-1	CASSSGLVNEQFF	TGCGCCAGCAGCTCCGGACTGGTCAATGAGCAGTTCTTC
NA	TRBV30	TRBD1	TRBJ1-4	CAWGGTGHEKLFF	TGTGCCTGGGGGGGGACAGGGCATGAAAAACTGTTTTTT
NA	TRBV27	NA	TRBJ2-2	CASSLGDTGELFF	TGTGCCAGCAGTCTGGGAGACACCGGGGAGCTGTTTTTT
NA	TRBV7-6	TRBD1	TRBJ1-1	CASSPGGNTEAFF	TGTGCCAGCAGCCCAGGGGGCAACACTGAAGCTTTCTTT
NA	TRBV7-3	NA	TRBJ2-5	CASSLGGRETQYF	TGTGCCAGCAGCTTAGGGGGGAGGGAGACCCAGTACTTC
NA	TRBV27	NA	TRBJ1-1	CASSSRINTEAFF	TGTGCCAGCAGCTCTAGGATAAACACTGAAGCTTTCTTT
NA	TRBV21-1	NA	TRBJ2-3	CASSKGQDSSTDTQYF	TGTGCCAGCAGCAAAGGACAGGACTCTAGCACAGATACGCAGTATTTT
NA	TRBV9	NA	TRBJ2-7	CASSESAGSYEQYF	TGTGCCAGCAGCGAGTCGGCGGGATCCTACGAGCAGTACTTC
NA	TRBV18	NA	TRBJ1-1	CASSTMRDGEAFF	TGTGCCAGCTCGACCATGAGGGATGGTGAAGCTTTCTTT
NA	TRBV19	TRBD2	TRBJ2-7	CASSIGPSGNEVEQYF	TGTGCCAGTAGTATAGGCCCTAGCGGGAACGAGGTCGAGCAGTACTTC
NA	TRBV4-3	TRBD2	TRBJ2-7	CASSQDRRGGTYEQYF	TGCGCCAGCAGCCAAGATCGGCGCGGGGGGACCTACGAGCAGTACTTC
NA	TRBV10-2	TRBD1	TRBJ1-2	CASSLTGEGGYGYTF	TGCGCCAGCAGTTTGACAGGGGAGGGCGGCTATGGCTACACCTTC
NA	TRBV29-1	NA	TRBJ2-2	CSVEEGGGPTGELFF	TGCAGCGTTGAAGAGGGGGGAGGACCCACCGGGGAGCTGTTTTTT
NA	TRBV19	NA	TRBJ2-1	CASSISGYSYNEQFF	TGTGCCAGTAGTATTAGCGGTTACTCCTACAATGAGCAGTTCTTC
NA	TRBV29-1	NA	TRBJ2-1	CSVERGTGPFF	TGCAGCGTTGAGCGGGGGACAGGTCCGTTCTTC
NA	TRBV7-2	TRBD2	TRBJ2-3	CASSLASGATDTQYF	TGTGCCAGCAGCTTAGCTAGCGGGGCTACAGATACGCAGTATTTT
NA	TRBV7-6	NA	TRBJ2-3	CASSLMTGADTQYF	TGTGCCAGCAGCTTAATGACGGGGGCAGATACGCAGTATTTT
NA	TRBV7-4	TRBD2	TRBJ2-1	CASSRTSGRHKKYEQFF	TGTGCCAGCAGCCGGACTAGCGGGAGGCACAAGAAGTATGAGCAGTTCTTC
NA	TRBV29-1	NA	TRBJ2-7	CSVVRELGYEQYF	TGCAGCGTGGTCCGGGAGTTGGGCTACGAGCAGTACTTC
NA	TRBV7-9	NA	TRBJ1-2	CASSLGGEGLYGYTF	TGTGCCAGCAGCTTAGGCGGCGAGGGTCTCTATGGCTACACCTTC
NA	TRBV9	NA	TRBJ2-2	CASSVGGTGELFF	TGTGCCAGCAGCGTAGGAGGGACCGGGGAGCTGTTTTTT
NA	TRBV18	NA	TRBJ2-3	CASSLEEDTQYF	TGTGCCAGCTCACTGGAGGAAGATACGCAGTATTTT
NA	TRBV5-1	NA	TRBJ2-3	CASSLGADTQYF	TGCGCCAGCAGCTTGGGGGCGGATACGCAGTATTTT
NA	TRBV30	TRBD1	TRBJ2-1	CAWSVGTGGGNEQFF	TGTGCCTGGAGTGTAGGGACAGGGGGAGGTAATGAGCAGTTCTTC
NA	TRBV6-6	TRBD1	TRBJ1-5	CASSDTGDNQPQHF	TGTGCCAGCAGTGACACAGGGGATAATCAGCCCCAGCATTTT
NA	TRBV18	NA	TRBJ1-2	CASSPPSYYGYTF	TGTGCCAGCTCACCTCCCTCCTACTATGGCTACACCTTC